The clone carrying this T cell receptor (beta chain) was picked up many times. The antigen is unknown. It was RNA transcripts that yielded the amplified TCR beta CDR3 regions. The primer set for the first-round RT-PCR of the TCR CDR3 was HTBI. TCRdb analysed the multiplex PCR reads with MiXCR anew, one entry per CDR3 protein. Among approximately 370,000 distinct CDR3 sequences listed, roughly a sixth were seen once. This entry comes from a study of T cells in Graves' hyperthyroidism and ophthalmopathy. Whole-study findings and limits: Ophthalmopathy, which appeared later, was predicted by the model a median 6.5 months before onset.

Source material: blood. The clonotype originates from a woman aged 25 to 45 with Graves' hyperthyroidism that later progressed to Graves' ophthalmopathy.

The CDR3 DNA is TGTGCCAGCAATCCGGGACAGGGTCCTCGGGGCTACACCTTC. Its translation: CASNPGQGPRGYTF. This chain joins TRBV12-3 or TRBV12-4 and TRBJ1-2; TRBD1 matches at 9 bases. The V and J ends lost 7 bases and 8 bases, in that order; junction bases with no gene match: 11. The CDR3 is 14 residues long.